These 9 T cell receptor beta chains were all obtained from the same sample, sequenced in a study of T-cell reconstitution after alpha-beta-depleted transplantation in children. Construction of the TCRbeta library involved unique molecular identifiers. TCRdb itself ran the PCR reads through MiXCR, one entry per CDR3 protein. Of under 450,000 distinct CDR3 sequences detected, around 16% appear once; the ten largest clones hold about 32%. The sequencing here drew on PBMCs, mostly from graft donor cells, taken 360 days after TCRalphabeta/CD19-depleted stem cell transplant. Receptors were obtained from a boy in the first two years of life who had a stem cell transplant for Wiskott-Aldrich syndrome, so the T cells may come from the graft donor.

The chain couples TRBV6-2 or TRBV6-3 to TRBJ1-5; no definite D call. CDR3 length: 16 residues. Germline loops: CDR1 MNHEY, CDR2 SVGEGT. V shed 7 bases and J shed 0 bases, with 16 bases lying between them. CDR3 protein: CASTRRSGRSNQPQHF. The CDR3 DNA follows: TGTGCCAGCACTCGGAGGTCGGGCCGTAGCAATCAGCCCCAGCATTTT.

This rearrangement joins TRBV20-1 to TRBJ2-2, with 9 bases identical to TRBD1. In germline, CDR1 is DFQATT, CDR2 SNEGSKA (reference sequence). The V segment lost 6 bases and the J segment 4 bases; nucleotides outside the gene matches: 9. This CDR3 has 15 amino acids. This chain's CDR3 is CSASPQGAITGELFF. CDR3 coding DNA: TGCAGTGCCAGTCCACAGGGGGCCATCACCGGGGAGCTGTTTTTT.

A few counts support this clonotype. The chain links TRBV2 to TRBJ2-7; D uncertain. The CDR3 has 13 residues. Trimming cost V 4 bases and J 2 bases, with 9 bases left between them. Germline CDR1 reads SNHLY; CDR2 reads FYNNEI. The CDR3 loop reads CASSGWATYEQYF. The CDR3 DNA reads as TGTGCCAGCAGTGGATGGGCAACCTACGAGCAGTACTTC.

This rearrangement joins TRBV5-5 to TRBJ2-3, with 9 positions matching TRBD1. This CDR3 has 16 amino acids. V was pared by 2 bases and J by 1 base, with 5 bases of the junction left unmatched. Germline V gives CDR1 SGHKS, CDR2 YYEKEE (reference sequence). The CDR3 region is CASSLYRGLGTDTQYF. The CDR3 DNA reads TGTGCCAGCAGCTTATACAGGGGGCTTGGCACAGATACGCAGTATTTT. The complete variable domain, with remaining parts taken from reference TRBV5-5 and TRBJ2-3, reads DAGVTQSPTHLIKTRGQQVTLRCSPISGHKSVSWYQQVLGQGPQFIFQYYEKEERGRGNFPDRFSARQFPNYSSELNVNALLLGDSALYLCASSLYRGLGTDTQYFGPGTRLTVL.

This clonotype showed up just a few times. The J gene is TRBJ2-1, the V gene TRBV24-1; maybe TRBD2 (6 bases). Germline-derived CDR1 and CDR2 are KGHDR and SFDVKD. Between the trimmed V and J ends, which lost 3 bases and 10 bases, there was a span of 27 bases. This CDR3 spans 18 amino acids. The CDR3 loop is CATSDRRDGRVVEGEQFF. CDR3 sequence (DNA): TGTGCCACCAGTGATCGGCGGGACGGCAGGGTGGTCGAAGGAGAGCAGTTCTTC.

This chain joins TRBV7-9 and TRBJ1-5; D is uncertain. Trimming shortened V by 7 bases and J by 5 bases, and 9 bases separated the two germline ends. Germline-derived CDR1 and CDR2 are SEHNR and FQNEAQ (reference sequence). This CDR3 comprises 12 residues. The CDR3 nucleotides read TGTGCCAGCAACTGGGGAGATCAGCCCCAGCATTTT. Its protein product is CASNWGDQPQHF.

The gene calls are TRBV4-1 and TRBJ2-6; 8 bases align to TRBD1. The CDR3 sequence is 19 residues long. The V gene end was trimmed by 3 bases and the J gene end by 0 bases; junction bases not matched to a gene: 10. Germline V gene data show CDR1 as MGHRA and CDR2 as YSYEKL. CDR3 sequence: CASSHSPGQASSGANVLTF. As DNA, the CDR3 is TGCGCCAGCAGCCATTCTCCGGGACAGGCGAGCTCTGGGGCCAACGTCCTGACTTTC.

A few counts support this clonotype. The rearrangement uses TRBV20-1 and TRBJ2-3, with D possibly matching TRBD2 (6 bases). Trimming shortened V by 3 bases and J by 6 bases, and 16 bases separated the two germline ends. Germline CDR1 is DFQATT and CDR2 is SNEGSKA (reference sequence). The CDR3 is 14 residues long. The CDR3 bases are TGCAGTGCTAGCCCGGGAGCGATAGGGGATACGCAGTATTTT. Amino acids: CSASPGAIGDTQYF.

The V and J genes are TRBV7-9 and TRBJ1-4, with D perhaps matching TRBD1 (6 bases). Germline V gene data show CDR1 as SEHNR and CDR2 as FQNEAQ (reference sequence). The CDR3 contains 17 residues. Trimming stripped 0 bases from V and 0 bases from J, with 11 bases between. The CDR3 loop reads CASSLARGAATNEKLFF. CDR3 bases: TGTGCCAGCAGCTTAGCGCGGGGGGCCGCAACTAATGAAAAACTGTTTTTT.